These T cell receptor beta chains were read from a single sample in a study of Ad26.COV2.S vaccination and SARS-CoV-2 variants. Produced via immunoSEQ multiplex PCR; TCRdb's table is partial and in-frame only. The sample includes fewer than 800,000 clones, around 90% of them seen just once. Sequencing used peripheral blood, obtained in a trial of Ad26.COV2.S vaccine versus placebo. These receptors all stem from a person aged 18-60 years who received the Ad26.COV2.S COVID-19 vaccine or a placebo. The CDR3 runs from the conserved cysteine through the conserved F or W. A D gene is named only where the DNA matches it firmly. The size entry is marked missing in some rows and otherwise reads once, few, many or a size class.

J gene,V gene,clone size,D gene,CDR3 DNA,CDR3 protein
TRBJ1-6,TRBV6-5,.,TRBD1,TGTGCCAGCAGGGGACAGTTCTCCTATAATTCACCCCTCCACTTT,CASRGQFSYNSPLHF
TRBJ1-4,TRBV11-2,.,.,TGTGCCAGCAGCTTAAAAGCTCACCCTAATGAAAAACTGTTTTTT,CASSLKAHPNEKLFF
TRBJ1-5,TRBV24-1,once,.,TGTGCCACCAGTGGACCGCTTAGCAATCAGCCCCAGCATTTT,CATSGPLSNQPQHF
TRBJ2-1,TRBV5-1,.,TRBD2,TGCGCCAGCAGCTCTCTAGCGGCCTTTTACAATGAGCAGTTCTTC,CASSSLAAFYNEQFF
TRBJ1-4,TRBV15,.,.,TGTGCCACCAGCTCCCAGAGGCATGAAAAACTGTTTTTT,CATSSQRHEKLFF
TRBJ2-1,TRBV30,.,.,TGTGCCTGGAATGCCAGGGGCTACAATGAGCAGTTCTTC,CAWNARGYNEQFF
TRBJ1-5,TRBV7-8,.,.,TGTGCCAGCAGCCCAAATTCGGGGCGACAGCCCCAGCATTTT,CASSPNSGRQPQHF
TRBJ1-1,TRBV19,.,.,TGTGCCAGTAGTATCAAGGGGGTTGCTGAAGCTTTCTTT,CASSIKGVAEAFF
TRBJ2-1,TRBV3-1/TRBV3-2,.,.,TGTGCCAGCAGCTTAACCTACAATGAGCAGTTCTTC,CASSLTYNEQFF
TRBJ1-1,TRBV5-1,.,TRBD1,TGCGCCAGCAGCTTGCGGGACAGGGCGAGTGGCCGGAACACTGAAGCTTTCTTT,CASSLRDRASGRNTEAFF
TRBJ2-7,TRBV6-6,.,.,TGTGCCAGCAGTTACTCGAATCCCTACGAGCAGTACTTC,CASSYSNPYEQYF
TRBJ2-4,TRBV6-2/TRBV6-3,.,.,TGTGCCAGCAGTTACCCCACGAACCCCACGACAGTTTATATAGCCAAAAACATTCAGTACTTC,CASSYPTNPTTVYIAKNIQYF
TRBJ1-1,TRBV6-5,.,.,TGTGCCATTTGGGGGTCAGGGTACACTGAAGCTTTCTTT,CAIWGSGYTEAFF
TRBJ2-3,TRBV7-3,.,TRBD2,TGTGCCAGCAGCTTAATGCCTAGCGGGGGCGCAGATACGCAGTATTTT,CASSLMPSGGADTQYF
TRBJ2-2,TRBV11-2,.,.,TGTGCCAGCAGCATCAGGGATGGCGGGGAGCTGTTTTTT,CASSIRDGGELFF
TRBJ2-7,TRBV11-2,.,.,TGTGCCAGCAGCTCTATGGGGTTTGGCGAGCAGTACTTC,CASSSMGFGEQYF
TRBJ2-1,TRBV24-1,.,TRBD2,TGTGCCACCAGTGATTTCCCAGCGGGAGTCCCCCACAATGAGCAGTTCTTC,CATSDFPAGVPHNEQFF
TRBJ1-5,TRBV27,.,.,TGTGCCAGCAAAAGTGGGCCGGACATCAATCAGCCCCAGCATTTT,CASKSGPDINQPQHF
TRBJ2-2,TRBV7-8,.,TRBD2,TGTGCCAGCAGACCACGGGGGGGAGGGAACACCGGGGAGCTGTTTTTT,CASRPRGGGNTGELFF
TRBJ2-7,TRBV6-5,.,TRBD2,TGTGCCAGCAGTTACGGTTTAGCGGGAGTATACGAGCAGTACTTC,CASSYGLAGVYEQYF
TRBJ2-2,TRBV29-1,.,.,TGCAGCGTGGGACTGGAGAACACCGGGGAGCTGTTTTTT,CSVGLENTGELFF
TRBJ1-5,TRBV5-8,.,.,TGTGCCAGCAGCTTTGGTAGCAATCAGCCCCAGCATTTT,CASSFGSNQPQHF
TRBJ2-2,TRBV24-1,.,TRBD1,TGTGCCACCAGTGGGCCAGGGGGTACCGGGGAGCTGTTTTTT,CATSGPGGTGELFF
TRBJ1-6,TRBV19,.,.,TGTGCCAGTCGCCCAGTCTATAATTCACCCCTCCACTTT,CASRPVYNSPLHF
TRBJ1-4,TRBV2,.,.,TGTGCCACCAAGGTATTGGGGAGGAAGGAAAAACTGTTTTTT,CATKVLGRKEKLFF
TRBJ2-2,TRBV3-1/TRBV3-2,.,TRBD2,TGTGCCAGCAGCCAAGTCGTTAGCGGGAGGGGAACCGGGGAGCTGTTTTTT,CASSQVVSGRGTGELFF
TRBJ2-1,TRBV6-6,once,.,TGTGCCAGCAGTTACTCGAACCGGGCGGATGCGCAGTTCTTC,CASSYSNRADAQFF
TRBJ2-7,TRBV3-1/TRBV3-2,.,TRBD2,TGTGCCAGCAGCCACGCACTAGCGGGGGGGCTCCCCTACGAGCAGTACTTC,CASSHALAGGLPYEQYF
TRBJ2-7,TRBV7-6,once,TRBD1,TGTGCCAGCAGCTTTGGTCGGGACAGGGCTTACGAGCAGTACTTC,CASSFGRDRAYEQYF